The clone carrying this TCR beta chain was picked up a small number of times. Its antigen is unknown. Germline loops: CDR1 SGHDT, CDR2 YYEEEE. Trimming shortened V by 0 bases and J by 5 bases, and 3 bases separated the two germline ends. This CDR3 is built from 13 residues. This sample was taken from a study of T-cell memory formation after mild COVID-19. Study-level background: In these data, TCR clusters were largely donor specific.

MiXCR was run by TCRdb on the 5' RACE reads, yielding one entry per CDR3 protein. The sample carries some 300,000 distinct CDR3 sequences, 20% to 25% recorded once. Study outcomes and limitations: While clones contracting from day 15 to 85 were balanced between CD4 and CD8, later expanders leaned CD4+.

The sample was PBMCs or a T cell subset sorted from them (not recorded which). This sequence originates from a man aged 18 to 30 who had mild COVID-19 (a few samples of this study predate the infection). Cell type and time point are not known. The chain has TRBV5-6 and TRBJ1-6; no clear D gene. The CDR3 bases are TGTGCCAGCAGCTTGGGGGATAATTCACCCCTCCACTTT. Translation gives CASSLGDNSPLHF. Drawing the rest from reference TRBV5-6 and TRBJ1-6, the complete variable domain is DAGVTQSPTHLIKTRGQQVTLRCSPKSGHDTVSWYQQALGQGPQFIFQYYEEEERQRGNFPDRFSGHQFPNYSSELNVNALLLGDSALYLCASSLGDNSPLHFGNGTRLTVT.